These 28 T cell receptor beta chains came from one sample sequenced in a study of blood T cell repertoires in COVID-19. Sequenced by immunoSEQ multiplex PCR; TCRdb stores in-frame clones only, minus some. Among about 200,000 clones, 80% were seen once, and the ten largest hold 6.5% to 9%. Sequencing was carried out using PBMCs or T cells enriched from blood (not recorded which). The receptor set was obtained from a woman in her forties with acute COVID-19.

This chain links TRBV11-2 with TRBJ2-1; 12 bases fit TRBD2. Germline V gene lookup returns CDR1 SGHAT and CDR2 FQNNGV. The ends lost 4 bases at V and 7 bases at J; junction bases unmatched: 11. The CDR3 is made up of 17 amino acids. CDR3 sequence (DNA): TGTGCCAGCAGCTCCGGGACTAGCGGGTTTAGTAGGAATGAGCAGTTCTTC. This encodes CASSSGTSGFSRNEQFF.

The V and J genes are TRBV5-4 and TRBJ2-3, with D perhaps matching TRBD2 (6 bases). V dropped 4 bases and J dropped 0 bases, with 12 bases sitting between them. CDR3 length: 15 residues. Germline V gene sequence: CDR1 SGHNT, CDR2 YYREEE (reference sequence). The CDR3 loop reads CASSLPRGSTDTQYF. The DNA of the CDR3 is TGTGCCAGCAGCCTCCCTCGGGGGAGCACAGATACGCAGTATTTT.

This clone was counted once. The CDR3 DNA reads TGTGCCAGCAGTTACCCCCAGACTAGCGGCTACAATGAGCAGTTCTTC. Protein sequence: CASSYPQTSGYNEQFF. V is TRBV6-2 or TRBV6-3 and J is TRBJ2-1, with TRBD2 matching 9 bases. The CDR3 is 16 residues long. Germline V gives CDR1 MNHEY, CDR2 SVGEGT. V was clipped by 2 bases and J by 3 bases; unmatched bases: 5.

The CDR3 nucleotides are TGTGCCAGCAGCGTAGGTGGGTCAACGATCGGGGGCTACACCTTC. It is translated as CASSVGGSTIGGYTF. The chain has TRBV9 and TRBJ1-2; no firm D call. The CDR3 is 15 amino acids. Germline CDR1 and CDR2: SGDLS and YYNGEE. Trimming took off 0 bases at V and 8 bases at J, with 17 bases between the two ends.

The rearrangement links TRBV4-1 to TRBJ1-1; D might be TRBD1 (5 bases). Trimming left V 1 base short and J 11 bases short, with 20 bases between. Germline V gives CDR1 MGHRA, CDR2 YSYEKL. The length of the CDR3 is 15 residues. The CDR3 DNA reads TGCGCCAGCAGCCAAGTGGGGGAGGGCAGGGAGAGGGCTTTCTTT. Its protein is CASSQVGEGRERAFF.

V and J are TRBV30 and TRBJ2-7; possibly TRBD1 for D (6 bases). The ends were cut back, 5 bases at V and 2 bases at J, with 7 bases in the middle. This CDR3 has 11 residues. The germline gives CDR1 GTSNPN, CDR2 SVGIG (reference sequence). The DNA for the CDR3 is TGTGCCTGGGACAGGACCTACGAGCAGTACTTC. It translates to CAWDRTYEQYF.

This clone was counted a few times. The chain joins TRBV24-1 to TRBJ2-5; possibly TRBD2 for D (6 bases). Trimming took off 4 bases at V and 7 bases at J, with 9 bases between the two ends. CDR3 length: 12 amino acids. Looked up from germline, CDR1 is KGHDR and CDR2 is SFDVKD. Here the CDR3 DNA reads TGTGCCACCAGTGACATGGGGGGGACCCAGTACTTC. The encoded protein is CATSDMGGTQYF.

This clone showed up just a few times. The genes are TRBV7-2 and TRBJ2-3, with 11 bases that match TRBD2. The germline V gene has CDR1 SGHTA and CDR2 FQGNSA. V gave up 5 bases and J gave up 2 bases; unmatched junction bases: 6. CDR3 size: 16 residues. The CDR3 loop is CASSRRLAGLTDTQYF. Here the CDR3 DNA reads TGTGCCAGCAGCCGCAGACTAGCGGGACTCACAGATACGCAGTATTTT.

The chain is built from TRBV2 and TRBJ2-3, with no clear D. This CDR3 contains 17 residues. Deletions cut 3 bases from V and 0 bases from J, with 16 bases between. Germline V gene sequence: CDR1 SNHLY, CDR2 FYNNEI. The CDR3 region has the DNA TGTGCCAGCAGTGAGGCCCCGCACAGATCTAGCACAGATACGCAGTATTTT. Translated, it gives CASSEAPHRSSTDTQYF.

This clone came up once. The chain employs TRBV28 and TRBJ2-1, with 13 bases aligning to TRBD2. The CDR3 loop spans 16 amino acids. V lost 5 bases and J lost 6; bases outside the gene matches: 7. Germline lookup yields CDR1 MDHEN and CDR2 SYDVKM. CDR3 sequence reads: CASSAPGLAGTNEQFF. Written as DNA, the CDR3 is TGTGCCAGCAGTGCACCGGGACTAGCGGGAACCAATGAGCAGTTCTTC.

The gene calls are TRBV6-5 and TRBJ2-5; perhaps TRBD1 as D (6 bases). V was pared by 8 bases and J by 4 bases, with 17 bases between. This CDR3 has 14 amino acids. CDR1 MNHEY and CDR2 SVGAGI come from the germline V gene. CDR3 nucleotides: TGTGCCAGCGAGTCCGGGACATTAGGAGAGACCCAGTACTTC. Translating gives CASESGTLGETQYF.

This clone came up a few times. This chain connects TRBV4-1 to TRBJ2-1; 8 bases match TRBD2. The V gene's germline CDR1 is MGHRA and CDR2 YSYEKL. V was pared by 4 bases and J by 5 bases, with 10 bases of the junction left unmatched. The CDR3 has 16 amino acids. CDR3 sequence: CASSRATAGVNNEQFF. The CDR3 nucleotides read TGCGCCAGCAGCCGAGCCACAGCGGGAGTCAACAATGAGCAGTTCTTC.

The rearrangement uses TRBV27 and TRBJ1-2; 7 bases align to TRBD1. V dropped 1 base and J dropped 8; count of bases not matched to a gene: 7. Germline V lookup: CDR1 MNHEY, CDR2 SMNVEV (reference sequence). CDR3 size: 14 residues. CDR3 in DNA: TGTGCCAGCAGTTTATTTGCAGGGGGATTCGGCTACACCTTC. Its protein product is CASSLFAGGFGYTF.

The chain recombines TRBV19 with TRBJ1-5; the D gene is possibly TRBD1 (5 bases). There are 17 residues in the CDR3. CDR1 is LNHDA and CDR2 is SQIVND in the germline V gene (reference sequence). The V end was cut by 6 bases, the J end by 0 bases, with 18 bases between. The CDR3 DNA is TGTGCCAGTAGCTCCCTAAACAGGTTAAATAGCAATCAGCCCCAGCATTTT. It codes for CASSSLNRLNSNQPQHF.

The chain joins TRBV6-2 or TRBV6-3 to TRBJ2-1; 10 nucleotides align to TRBD2. The germline CDR1 and CDR2 sequences are MNHEY and SVGEGT. This CDR3 has 14 residues. V lost 6 bases, J lost 4 bases, and 3 bases stayed unmatched. The DNA of the CDR3 is TGTGCCAGCAGCACTAGCGGGGATTACAATGAGCAGTTCTTC. It specifies CASSTSGDYNEQFF.

The chain has TRBV6-5 and TRBJ1-1; 8 nucleotides align to TRBD1. Germline V gives CDR1 MNHEY, CDR2 SVGAGI. This CDR3 contains 15 residues. J was trimmed by 1 base and V by 5 bases; bases with no gene match: 6. DNA of the CDR3: TGTGCCAGCAGTCCCCTCGGACAGGGGAACACTGAAGCTTTCTTT. Its protein product is CASSPLGQGNTEAFF.

The chain employs TRBV4-1 and TRBJ1-3; 7 bases fit TRBD1. With 3 bases clipped from V and 3 bases from J, the junction kept 11 bases outside the gene matches. Germline V gene sequence: CDR1 MGHRA, CDR2 YSYEKL. This CDR3 region has 17 residues. The CDR3 DNA reads as TGCGCCAGCAGCCATATTATGGACAGGAGACTTGGAAACACCATATATTTT. This gives the protein CASSHIMDRRLGNTIYF.

Only a few counts were recorded for this clone. The CDR3 DNA follows: TGTGCCAGCGGCTCGGCGGGGACCACAGATACGCAGTATTTT. This codes for CASGSAGTTDTQYF. The chain joins TRBV28 to TRBJ2-3, with D possibly matching TRBD2 (6 bases). The CDR3 has 14 residues. V lost 8 bases to trimming and J lost 2 bases, with 14 bases between them. Germline CDR1 reads MDHEN; CDR2 reads SYDVKM.

The J gene is TRBJ2-2, the V gene TRBV7-2; 11 positions match TRBD2. From germline, CDR1 is SGHTA and CDR2 FQGNSA. The CDR3 extends over 16 amino acids. V lost 2 bases, J lost 7 bases, and 6 bases stayed unmatched. The CDR3 coding sequence is TGTGCCAGCAGCTTATTTAGCGGGAGGGGGGACGGGGAGCTGTTTTTT. This encodes CASSLFSGRGDGELFF. Full variable domain (missing parts from reference TRBV7-2 and TRBJ2-2): GAGVSQSPSNKVTEKGKDVELRCDPISGHTALYWYRQSLGQGLEFLIYFQGNSAPDKSGLPSDRFSAERTGGSVSTLTIQRTQQEDSAVYLCASSLFSGRGDGELFFGEGSRLTVL.

This sequence joins TRBV2 and TRBJ2-1; D gene unclear. Germline V gene lookup returns CDR1 SNHLY and CDR2 FYNNEI. CDR3 length: 18 residues. V was trimmed by 5 bases and J by 3 bases, leaving 23 bases between them. This chain's CDR3 is CASSHHRDSGEIYNEQFF. The CDR3 DNA reads as TGTGCCAGCAGTCACCATCGCGACTCCGGAGAGATCTACAATGAGCAGTTCTTC.

The rearrangement uses TRBV4-2 and TRBJ1-2, with 7 nucleotides matching TRBD1. This CDR3 spans 15 amino acids. In germline, CDR1 is LGHNA, CDR2 YNFKEQ. V was pared by 0 bases and J by 6 bases, with 7 bases of the junction left unmatched. This CDR3 reads CASSQDMGDRDGYTF. DNA for the CDR3: TGTGCCAGCAGCCAAGATATGGGAGACAGGGATGGCTACACCTTC.

For the CDR3, the DNA is TGTGCCAGCAGTTGGACTAGCGGTGGGCGAGGTGAGCAGTTCTTC. This codes for CASSWTSGGRGEQFF. The chain carries TRBV6-2 or TRBV6-3 and TRBJ2-1; 10 positions agree with TRBD2. This CDR3 region has 15 residues. Looked up from germline, CDR1 is MNHEY and CDR2 is SVGEGT. Losses at the gene ends were 4 bases for V and 9 bases for J; bases not matched to a gene: 9.

The genes are TRBV7-3 and TRBJ1-1, with D hard to call. This CDR3 is 12 amino acids long. The germline CDR1 and CDR2 sequences are SGHTA and FQGTGA. Trimming pared 2 bases from V and 11 bases from J, leaving 12 bases between. The CDR3: CASSLSGRNAFF. CDR3 DNA sequence: TGTGCCAGCAGCTTATCCGGCAGGAATGCTTTCTTT.

This clone showed up just a few times. This sequence joins TRBV5-5 and TRBJ2-2; D perhaps matches TRBD2 (5 bases). This CDR3 has 13 amino acids. Per the germline V gene, CDR1 is SGHKS and CDR2 is YYEKEE (reference sequence). Trimming left V 2 bases short and J 3 bases short, with 5 bases between. The CDR3 nucleotides are TGTGCCAGCAGCTTAGCGGACACCGGGGAGCTGTTTTTT. Protein product: CASSLADTGELFF.

The V gene is TRBV2, the J gene TRBJ2-7, with 10 bases matching TRBD1. The CDR3 has 15 residues. Unmatched junction bases numbered 9, after V lost 3 bases and J lost 7 bases. Per germline, CDR1 SNHLY and CDR2 FYNNEI. For the CDR3, the DNA is TGTGCCAGCAGTGATTTGGGACAGGGGACGGAAGAGCAGTACTTC. This translates into CASSDLGQGTEEQYF.

This clone appeared once. V is TRBV5-6 and J is TRBJ1-2, with D possibly TRBD1 on 6 matching bases. Germline lookup yields CDR1 SGHDT and CDR2 YYEEEE. CDR3 length: 13 amino acids. V lost 4 bases and J lost 4, with 11 bases in between. This CDR3 reads CASSPTGIYGYTF. As DNA, the CDR3 is TGTGCCAGCAGCCCCACAGGGATCTATGGCTACACCTTC.

This chain uses TRBV9 with TRBJ2-3, with 10 bases fitting TRBD2. This CDR3 comprises 16 residues. Trimming cost V 0 bases and J 4 bases; bases outside gene matches: 5. Germline assignment: CDR1 SGDLS and CDR2 YYNGEE. CDR3 in amino acids: CASSVAASGGADTQYF. The CDR3 nucleotides are TGTGCCAGCAGCGTAGCAGCTAGCGGGGGTGCAGATACGCAGTATTTT.

This clone was recorded a few times. V is TRBV7-8 and J is TRBJ1-5; maybe TRBD1 (6 bases). This CDR3 spans 17 amino acids. Germline V gene lookup returns CDR1 SGHVS and CDR2 FQNEAQ. Trimming pared 5 bases from V and 2 bases from J, leaving 19 bases between. Here the CDR3 reads CASSPIRGAKGNQPQHF. The CDR3 DNA follows: TGTGCCAGCAGCCCGATACGGGGGGCTAAGGGCAATCAGCCCCAGCATTTT.